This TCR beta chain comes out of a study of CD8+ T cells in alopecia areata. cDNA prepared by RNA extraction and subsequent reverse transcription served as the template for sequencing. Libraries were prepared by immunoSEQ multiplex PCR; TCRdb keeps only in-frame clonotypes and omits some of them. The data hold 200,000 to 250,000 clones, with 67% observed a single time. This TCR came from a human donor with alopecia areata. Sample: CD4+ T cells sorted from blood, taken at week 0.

The CDR3 here is CASSQEPSGGNSDTQYF. For the CDR3, the DNA is TGCGCCAGCAGCCAAGAGCCTAGCGGGGGAAATTCAGATACGCAGTATTTT. J is TRBJ2-3 and V is TRBV4-3, with 10 bases fitting TRBD2. V shed 0 bases, J shed 4 bases, and the junction held 7 bases outside the gene matches. The CDR3 is 17 amino acids. Looked up from germline, CDR1 is LGHNA and CDR2 is YSLEER.